These T cell receptor beta chains were read from a single sample in a study of graft-versus-host responses after intestinal transplantation. TCRdb's table, derived via immunoSEQ multiplex PCR, lists solely in-frame clones and lacks some. The sample holds 9,000 to 10,000 clones, roughly 93% seen once. The sequencing used PBMCs, collected 8 days after intestinal transplant. Receptor source: a human patient who received an intestinal transplant, so some T cells may come from the graft donor. The CDR3 runs from the conserved cysteine through the conserved F or W. Rows may omit the clone size; those that give it use once, few, many or a size class.

v_gene	j_gene	abundance	CDR3aa
TRBV18	TRBJ2-1	.	CASSPRASGGYNEQFF
TRBV27	TRBJ2-7	.	CASSFLGYEQYF
TRBV5-4	TRBJ1-2	.	CASSWGTGVNYGYTF
TRBV2	TRBJ2-3	.	CASSQASGSITDTQYF
TRBV7-3	TRBJ2-3	.	CASSLAASTDTQYF
TRBV15	TRBJ2-7	.	CATSIRLGAAYEQYF
TRBV5-5	TRBJ2-7	once	CASSGDSWGYEQYF
TRBV18	TRBJ2-7	.	CASSDYEQYF
TRBV14	TRBJ2-1	.	CASSQVGRSSYNEQFF
TRBV6-1	TRBJ2-3	.	CASSGWTSGSTDTQYF
TRBV28	TRBJ1-1	.	CASSGTGVNTEAFF
TRBV14	TRBJ2-7	.	CASSPGVEQYF
TRBV2	TRBJ1-1	.	CASRRDRNTEAFF
TRBV5-1	TRBJ2-2	.	CASTQGFTNTGELFF
TRBV5-1	TRBJ1-2	.	CASSFQGGDYGYTF
TRBV7-9	TRBJ2-1	.	CASSLPRTSGGYNEQFF
TRBV19	TRBJ1-1	.	CASSIRSQGATLPYPNTEAFF
TRBV27	TRBJ2-7	once	CASSLSSGDSSYEQYF
TRBV19	TRBJ1-2	.	CASRGTTGLVVYGYTF
TRBV5-1	TRBJ1-2	.	CASSPYSPQRGGYTF
TRBV5-1	TRBJ2-7	.	CASKAGRPLSYEQYF
TRBV7-9	TRBJ1-2	.	CASSPHSDSYGYTF
TRBV6-1	TRBJ2-5	.	CASSGQMYQETQYF